A selection of T cell receptor beta chains follows, all from one sample in a study of OX40 agonist ivuxolimab in advanced cancers. The repertoire was sequenced with immunoSEQ multiplex PCR; TCRdb's copy has only in-frame clones and lacks some. This table has tens of thousands of clones, 70% to 85% appearing once. Sequencing used CD4+ or CD8+ T cells sorted from blood, obtained in a trial of the OX40 agonist ivuxolimab. The receptors were sampled from an adult with an advanced solid tumor such as melanoma, head and neck, liver or kidney cancer. Both conserved end residues are part of each CDR3. A D gene is named only where the DNA matches it firmly. Not every row has a clone size; where given, it reads once, few, many or a size class.

d_gene	v_gene	abundance	j_gene	CDR3nt	CDR3aa
NA	TRBV27	NA	TRBJ1-5	TGTGCCAGCAGTTTATGGGGCCAGCCCCAGCATTTT	CASSLWGQPQHF
NA	TRBV5-8	NA	TRBJ2-5	TGTGCCAGCAGCTTCGGGACAAAAGACCAAGAGACCCAGTACTTC	CASSFGTKDQETQYF
TRBD2	TRBV5-4	once	TRBJ2-7	TGTGCCAGCAGCTTCGGCCAGCGGGGGTCCTACGAGCAGTACTTC	CASSFGQRGSYEQYF
TRBD2	TRBV7-2	NA	TRBJ2-7	TGTGCCAGCAGTTTTCGACTAGCGGGGGGGCGCGAGCAGTACTTC	CASSFRLAGGREQYF
NA	TRBV9	NA	TRBJ2-3	TGTGCCAGCGGAAAGGCAAGGGGGGGGACAGATACGCAGTATTTT	CASGKARGGTDTQYF
NA	TRBV27	NA	TRBJ2-7	TGTGCCAGCAGTTTAAAGCAACTCGGGGGGACATTGAACTACGAGCAGTACTTC	CASSLKQLGGTLNYEQYF
TRBD2	TRBV7-8	NA	TRBJ2-1	TGTGCCAGCAGCCCAGGGACAGAGACTAGCGGGAGTCATGAGCAGTTCTTC	CASSPGTETSGSHEQFF
TRBD1	TRBV30	few	TRBJ1-2	TGTGCCTGGAGTATAGGATGGGCAGGGGGTCATGGCTACACCTTC	CAWSIGWAGGHGYTF
NA	TRBV19	NA	TRBJ2-5	TGTGCCACAAAACCTCGGGGGGTAGGGGGAGAGACCCAGTACTTC	CATKPRGVGGETQYF
NA	TRBV27	NA	TRBJ2-7	TGTGCCAGCAGTTTATCGGGACTGGTGGGAGAGCAGTACTTC	CASSLSGLVGEQYF
TRBD2	TRBV4-3	NA	TRBJ2-1	TGCGCCAGCAGCCCTCGGGGACTAGCGGGATTGAATGAGCAGTTCTTC	CASSPRGLAGLNEQFF
NA	TRBV15	NA	TRBJ2-1	TGTGCCACCAGCAGAGATCTACAGGTGAACAATGAGCAGTTCTTC	CATSRDLQVNNEQFF
TRBD2	TRBV6-4	NA	TRBJ2-1	TGTGCCAGCAGTGACTTTAGCGGGAGTTCCTACAATGAGCAGTTCTTC	CASSDFSGSSYNEQFF
TRBD1	TRBV7-7	medium-sized	TRBJ2-7	TGTGCTAGCAGCTTAGGGGGACAGTCCTACGAGCAGTACTTC	CASSLGGQSYEQYF
NA	TRBV27	NA	TRBJ1-1	TGTGCCAGCAGTTTATCGTTCGGGGTGAACACTGAAGCTTTCTTT	CASSLSFGVNTEAFF
NA	TRBV25-1	few	TRBJ1-2	TGTGCCAGCAGATCAAGGGACTATGGCTACACCTTC	CASRSRDYGYTF
NA	TRBV11-2	NA	TRBJ2-3	TGTGCCAGCAGCTTCGGCTCTTCTAGCACAGATACGCAGTATTTT	CASSFGSSSTDTQYF
NA	TRBV29-1	NA	TRBJ1-1	TGCAGCTCACGCCAGCCTCGCGGCGGCACTGAAGCTTTCTTT	CSSRQPRGGTEAFF
NA	TRBV7-9	NA	TRBJ2-3	TGTGCCAGCAGCTCCGAGCCGGATACGCAGTATTTT	CASSSEPDTQYF
NA	TRBV29-1	medium-sized	TRBJ1-1	TGCAGCGCCGCCGTGGGGCCGGACACTGAAGCTTTCTTT	CSAAVGPDTEAFF
TRBD2	TRBV7-2	NA	TRBJ2-1	TGTGCCAGCAGCTTACCCCCAGCGGGATACAATGAGCAGTTCTTC	CASSLPPAGYNEQFF
NA	TRBV4-3	NA	TRBJ2-3	TGCGCCAGCAGCCAATTTTTGGGGGGTGGCACAGATACGCAGTATTTT	CASSQFLGGGTDTQYF
NA	TRBV11-2	NA	TRBJ2-5	TGTGCCAGCAGCTTGGGAGAGACCCAGTACTTC	CASSLGETQYF
TRBD1	TRBV19	NA	TRBJ1-5	TGTGCCAGTACCCCGACAGGGGCCGTCCAGCCCCAGCATTTT	CASTPTGAVQPQHF
NA	TRBV27	once	TRBJ2-2	TGTGCCAGCAGTCTTGGTGGGGGTTTGGGCACCGGGGAGCTGTTTTTT	CASSLGGGLGTGELFF
TRBD2	TRBV5-1	NA	TRBJ2-6	TGCGCCAGCAGCTCCGGGACTAGCGGGGGGGCCTCCTCTGGGGCCAACGTCCTGACTTTC	CASSSGTSGGASSGANVLTF
NA	TRBV7-8	NA	TRBJ2-7	NA	CASSLVLAVGPGEYEQYF
TRBD1	TRBV18	once	TRBJ1-1	TGTGCCAGCTCACCGACAGGGATGAACACTGAAGCTTTCTTT	CASSPTGMNTEAFF
NA	TRBV2	NA	TRBJ1-2	TGTGCCAGCAGTGAGACGGGGGGCAACCCCAATGGCTACACCTTC	CASSETGGNPNGYTF
TRBD2	TRBV11-3	NA	TRBJ2-3	TGTGCCAGCAGCCATCACACAAGCGGGAGTGATACGCAGTATTTT	CASSHHTSGSDTQYF
TRBD2	TRBV6-6	NA	TRBJ2-7	TGTGCCAGCAGCCCACTAGCGGGAGGTTCCTACGAGCAGTACTTC	CASSPLAGGSYEQYF
TRBD2	TRBV27	NA	TRBJ2-1	TGTGCCAGCACCGGCGGGAGCGGCAATGAGCAGTTCTTC	CASTGGSGNEQFF
TRBD1	TRBV7-9	NA	TRBJ1-4	TGTGCCAGCAGCTTGACAGGGGGGTTAACTAATGAAAAACTGTTTTTT	CASSLTGGLTNEKLFF
TRBD1	TRBV4-3	once	TRBJ2-1	TGCGCCAGCAGCCCTCGGGACAGGGGAAGGGATGAGCAGTTCTTC	CASSPRDRGRDEQFF
NA	TRBV7-8	NA	TRBJ1-5	TGTGCCAGCAGCCAGTTTGGCAATCAGCCCCAGCATTTT	CASSQFGNQPQHF
NA	TRBV5-6	NA	TRBJ2-2	TGTGCCAGCAGCTGGGGGGTGAACACCGGGGAGCTGTTTTTT	CASSWGVNTGELFF
TRBD1	TRBV9	NA	TRBJ2-2	TGTGCCAGCAGGGGGGACAGGGGCAGCGGGGAGCTGTTTTTT	CASRGDRGSGELFF
NA	TRBV20-1	few	TRBJ2-7	TGCAGTGCTCCCCTCTCCTACGAGCAGTACTTC	CSAPLSYEQYF
TRBD1	TRBV2	NA	TRBJ1-1	TGTGCCAGCAGTGCCACGGACAGGATAAACACTGAAGCTTTCTTT	CASSATDRINTEAFF
NA	TRBV5-1	NA	TRBJ2-5	TGCGCCAGCACCCCGCACACAGCCGGAGAGACCCAGTACTTC	CASTPHTAGETQYF
NA	TRBV4-3	few	TRBJ2-2	TGCGCCAGCAGCCAAGATTCCAATCTCAACACCGGGGAGCTGTTTTTT	CASSQDSNLNTGELFF
NA	TRBV18	once	TRBJ1-3	TGTGCCAGCTCACCACCGCCAGGGACCGTCTCTGGAAACACCATATATTTT	CASSPPPGTVSGNTIYF
NA	TRBV6-5	NA	TRBJ2-2	TGTGCCAGCAGTTACTCGAGGGTGCCGGGGGAGCTGTTTTTT	CASSYSRVPGELFF
TRBD2	TRBV9	few	TRBJ2-1	TGTGCCAGCAGCCCTGGACTAGTAGAAATCTCCTACAATGAGCAGTTCTTC	CASSPGLVEISYNEQFF
NA	TRBV10-3	NA	TRBJ1-2	TGTGCCATCGAGGGCACGAGGGGCGGAGGCTACACCTTC	CAIEGTRGGGYTF
NA	TRBV19	NA	TRBJ2-3	TGTGCCAGTAGTATAGAGGACCACACAGATACGCAGTATTTT	CASSIEDHTDTQYF
NA	TRBV6-5	NA	TRBJ2-5	TGTGCCAGCAGTTACGGCACCCGCGGGGAGACCCAGTACTTC	CASSYGTRGETQYF
NA	TRBV30	NA	TRBJ2-1	TGTGCCTGGAGAATTAGCGTTGGCGAGCAGTTCTTC	CAWRISVGEQFF
TRBD2	TRBV27	NA	TRBJ2-3	TGTGCCAGCAGTTTATTAGGGACTAGTTGGGATACGCAGTATTTT	CASSLLGTSWDTQYF
TRBD2	TRBV6-1	NA	TRBJ2-5	TGTGCCAGCAGTGAACGGGGCAGCGGGAGGGCCCAAGAGACCCAGTACTTC	CASSERGSGRAQETQYF
NA	TRBV6-5	NA	TRBJ1-5	TGTGCCAGCAGTAATCTTAATCAGCCCCAGCATTTT	CASSNLNQPQHF
NA	TRBV5-1	NA	TRBJ2-3	TGCGCCAGCAGCTTGGCCGGCGGCAGGGGGGTGAAAGATACGCAGTATTTT	CASSLAGGRGVKDTQYF
NA	TRBV7-2	NA	TRBJ2-7	TGTGCCAGCAGCTTTTTATCCGGGTCCCACGAGCAGTACTTC	CASSFLSGSHEQYF